This TCR beta chain came from a study of OX40 agonist ivuxolimab in advanced cancers. About the research overall: A male proportion of 82.7% was recorded, with mean age about 60 years and range roughly 23 to 79.

The V and J ends lost 5 bases and 5 bases, in that order; junction bases with no gene match: 4. The CDR3 contains 13 residues. The germline gives CDR1 SGHRS, CDR2 YFSETQ. Generated by immunoSEQ multiplex PCR, the TCRdb table keeps only in-frame clones and is missing some. The sample lists around 58,000 clones, around 87% occurring once. This clone is a singleton in its sample. The genes are TRBV5-1 and TRBJ2-1, with 7 nucleotides matching TRBD2. The clonotype was recovered from an adult with an advanced solid tumor such as melanoma, head and neck, liver or kidney cancer. The sequences come from CD4+ or CD8+ T cells sorted from blood, collected in a trial of the OX40 agonist ivuxolimab. DNA of the CDR3: TGCGCCAGCAGGGCTAGCGGCAACAATGAGCAGTTCTTC. Translation: CASRASGNNEQFF.